Listed below are T cell receptor beta chains from one sample, sequenced in a study of blood T cells in healthy people across ages. TCRdb re-called the 5' RACE reads through MiXCR, storing one row per CDR3 protein. The data show 950,000 to 1,200,000 distinct CDR3 sequences, 35% to 45% seen once. Material: blood. These receptors were taken from a man between 18 and 35 years old in good health. Each CDR3 is given with its conserved first and last residue. The order of the fields is CDR3 protein, CDR3 DNA, J gene, clone size, V gene, D gene. A D gene is named only where the DNA matches it firmly. Size tells how often a clone was seen (once, few, many) or the class of an expanded clone, and some rows leave it out.

CDR3aa: CSATQPAVTEETQFF; CDR3nt: TGCAGTGCTACCCAGCCGGCAGTAACTGAAGAGACCCAGTTCTTC; j_gene: TRBJ2-1; abundance: few; v_gene: TRBV20-1; d_gene: .
CDR3aa: CASSSTGTGDNKEQFF; CDR3nt: TGTGCCAGCAGCTCTACCGGGACAGGGGATAACAAGGAGCAGTTCTTC; j_gene: TRBJ2-1; abundance: .; v_gene: TRBV13; d_gene: TRBD1
CDR3aa: CSARTSENYNEQYF; CDR3nt: TGCAGTGCCAGGACTAGCGAAAACTACAATGAGCAGTACTTC; j_gene: TRBJ2-7; abundance: .; v_gene: TRBV20-1; d_gene: TRBD2
CDR3aa: CSVELTGGLKGTDTQYF; CDR3nt: TGCAGCGTTGAACTGACAGGGGGCTTGAAGGGAACAGATACGCAGTATTTT; j_gene: TRBJ2-3; abundance: .; v_gene: TRBV29-1; d_gene: TRBD1
CDR3aa: CASSPRGEVYEQYF; CDR3nt: TGTGCCAGCAGTCCTCGGGGGGAAGTGTACGAGCAGTACTTC; j_gene: TRBJ2-7; abundance: .; v_gene: TRBV6-6; d_gene: TRBD2
CDR3aa: CASRFPQETQYF; CDR3nt: TGTGCCAGCAGGTTCCCCCAAGAGACCCAGTACTTC; j_gene: TRBJ2-5; abundance: .; v_gene: TRBV12-3/TRBV12-4; d_gene: .
CDR3aa: CAISQGLDEQYF; CDR3nt: TGTGCCATCAGTCAAGGGCTAGACGAGCAGTACTTC; j_gene: TRBJ2-7; abundance: .; v_gene: TRBV10-3; d_gene: .
CDR3aa: CASSELVSNQPQHF; CDR3nt: TGTGCCAGCAGTGAACTAGTCAGCAATCAGCCCCAGCATTTT; j_gene: TRBJ1-5; abundance: .; v_gene: TRBV6-1; d_gene: .
CDR3aa: CASSVGSGAGRTDTQYF; CDR3nt: TGTGCCAGCAGCGTAGGGAGCGGGGCTGGCCGCACAGATACGCAGTATTTT; j_gene: TRBJ2-3; abundance: .; v_gene: TRBV9; d_gene: TRBD2
CDR3aa: CASSQGSSGHYNEQFF; CDR3nt: TGTGCCAGCAGCCAAGGATCTAGCGGCCACTACAATGAGCAGTTCTTC; j_gene: TRBJ2-1; abundance: .; v_gene: TRBV6-2/TRBV6-3; d_gene: TRBD2
CDR3aa: CASSSLQGGNQPQHF; CDR3nt: TGTGCCAGCAGTTCGTTACAGGGGGGGAATCAGCCCCAGCATTTT; j_gene: TRBJ1-5; abundance: .; v_gene: TRBV6-6; d_gene: TRBD1
CDR3aa: CAISAGGGYTF; CDR3nt: TGTGCCATCAGTGCTGGGGGAGGCTACACCTTC; j_gene: TRBJ1-2; abundance: .; v_gene: TRBV10-3; d_gene: .
CDR3aa: CASSANGNTEAFF; CDR3nt: TGTGCCAGCAGCGCCAATGGGAACACTGAAGCTTTCTTT; j_gene: TRBJ1-1; abundance: once; v_gene: TRBV2; d_gene: .
CDR3aa: CASRAGGSYEQYF; CDR3nt: TGTGCCAGCAGGGCAGGTGGATCCTACGAGCAGTACTTC; j_gene: TRBJ2-7; abundance: .; v_gene: TRBV25-1; d_gene: .
CDR3aa: CASRNGLATGANVLTF; CDR3nt: TGTGCCAGTAGAAATGGACTAGCAACCGGGGCCAACGTCCTGACTTTC; j_gene: TRBJ2-6; abundance: .; v_gene: TRBV19; d_gene: TRBD2
CDR3aa: CASSLPTGSDTQYF; CDR3nt: TGTGCCAGCAGCTTACCTACAGGGTCAGATACGCAGTATTTT; j_gene: TRBJ2-3; abundance: .; v_gene: TRBV7-2; d_gene: .
CDR3aa: CASGIQDYEQYF; CDR3nt: TGTGCCAGCGGGATCCAGGACTACGAGCAGTACTTC; j_gene: TRBJ2-7; abundance: .; v_gene: TRBV7-8; d_gene: .
CDR3aa: CASSYGRAHLQTNEKLFF; CDR3nt: TGTGCCAGCAGTTATGGGAGAGCCCACCTGCAAACTAATGAAAAACTGTTTTTT; j_gene: TRBJ1-4; abundance: few; v_gene: TRBV6-5; d_gene: .
CDR3aa: CSANPGLAPKVTQYF; CDR3nt: TGCAGTGCCAATCCCGGGCTGGCCCCTAAGGTGACCCAGTACTTC; j_gene: TRBJ2-5; abundance: few; v_gene: TRBV20-1; d_gene: .
CDR3aa: CSAIAGIGTDTQYF; CDR3nt: TGCAGTGCAATAGCGGGGATAGGGACAGATACGCAGTATTTT; j_gene: TRBJ2-3; abundance: few; v_gene: TRBV20-1; d_gene: TRBD2
CDR3aa: CASSDRGRSYNEQFF; CDR3nt: TGTGCCAGCAGTGACAGGGGGCGATCTTACAATGAGCAGTTCTTC; j_gene: TRBJ2-1; abundance: many; v_gene: TRBV2; d_gene: TRBD1
CDR3aa: CASSVEGELYNEQFF; CDR3nt: TGTGCCAGCAGCGTAGAGGGGGAGCTATACAATGAGCAGTTCTTC; j_gene: TRBJ2-1; abundance: .; v_gene: TRBV9; d_gene: .